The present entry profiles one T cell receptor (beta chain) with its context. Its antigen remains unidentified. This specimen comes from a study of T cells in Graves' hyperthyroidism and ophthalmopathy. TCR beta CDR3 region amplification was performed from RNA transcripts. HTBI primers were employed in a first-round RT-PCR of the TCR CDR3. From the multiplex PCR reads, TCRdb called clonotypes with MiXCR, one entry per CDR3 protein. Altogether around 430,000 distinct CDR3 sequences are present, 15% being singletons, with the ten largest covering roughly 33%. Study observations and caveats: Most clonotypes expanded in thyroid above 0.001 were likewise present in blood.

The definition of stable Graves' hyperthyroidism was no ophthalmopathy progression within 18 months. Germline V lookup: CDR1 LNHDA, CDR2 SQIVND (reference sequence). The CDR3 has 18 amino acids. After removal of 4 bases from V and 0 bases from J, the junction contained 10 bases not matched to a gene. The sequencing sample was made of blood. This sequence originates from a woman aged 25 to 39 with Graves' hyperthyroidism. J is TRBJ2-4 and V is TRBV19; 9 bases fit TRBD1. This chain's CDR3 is CASSSRDRALLAKNIQYF. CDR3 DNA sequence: TGTGCCAGTAGTAGCCGGGACAGGGCGTTGCTAGCCAAAAACATTCAGTACTTC. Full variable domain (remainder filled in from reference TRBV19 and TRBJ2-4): DGGITQSPKYLFRKEGQNVTLSCEQNLNHDAMYWYRQDPGQGLRLIYYSQIVNDFQKGDIAEGYSVSREKKESFPLTVTSAQKNPTAFYLCASSSRDRALLAKNIQYFGAGTRLSVL.